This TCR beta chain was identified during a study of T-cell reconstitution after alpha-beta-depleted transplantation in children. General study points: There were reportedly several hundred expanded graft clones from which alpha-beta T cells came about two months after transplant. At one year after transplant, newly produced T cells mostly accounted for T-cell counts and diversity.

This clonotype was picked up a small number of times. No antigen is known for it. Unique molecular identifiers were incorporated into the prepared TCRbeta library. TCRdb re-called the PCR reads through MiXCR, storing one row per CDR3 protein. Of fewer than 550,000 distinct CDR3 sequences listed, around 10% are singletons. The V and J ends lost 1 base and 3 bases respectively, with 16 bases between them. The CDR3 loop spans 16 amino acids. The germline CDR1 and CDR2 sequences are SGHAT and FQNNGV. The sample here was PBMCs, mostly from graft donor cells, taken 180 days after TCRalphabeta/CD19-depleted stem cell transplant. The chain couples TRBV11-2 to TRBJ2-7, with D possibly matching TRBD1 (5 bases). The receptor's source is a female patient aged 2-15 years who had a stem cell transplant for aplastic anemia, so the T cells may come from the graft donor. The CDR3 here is CASSLARWTFRYEQYV. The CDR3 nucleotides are TGTGCCAGCAGCTTAGCAAGGTGGACATTCCGCTACGAGCAGTACGTC.